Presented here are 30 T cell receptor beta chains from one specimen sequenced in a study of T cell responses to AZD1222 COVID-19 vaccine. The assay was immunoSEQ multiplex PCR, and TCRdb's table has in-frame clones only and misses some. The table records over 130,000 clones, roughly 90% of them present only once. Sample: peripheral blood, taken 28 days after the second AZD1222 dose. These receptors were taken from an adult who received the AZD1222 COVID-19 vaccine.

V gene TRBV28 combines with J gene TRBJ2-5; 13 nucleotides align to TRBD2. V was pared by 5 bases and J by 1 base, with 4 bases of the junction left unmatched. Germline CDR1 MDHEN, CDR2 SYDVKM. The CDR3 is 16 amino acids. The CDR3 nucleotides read TGTGCCAGCAGTGGGGGGACTAGCGGGACCCAAGAGACCCAGTACTTC. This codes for CASSGGTSGTQETQYF.

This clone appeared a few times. The CDR3 spells CAISGGRAGVGDTQYF. The CDR3 DNA follows: TGTGCCATCAGTGGGGGGAGAGCGGGAGTTGGAGATACGCAGTATTTT. The chain combines TRBV10-3 with TRBJ2-3; TRBD2 aligns across 8 bases. Germline V CDR1 and CDR2: ENHRY, SYGVKD. The CDR3 runs to 16 residues. V lost 4 bases and J lost 5; bases outside the gene matches: 11.

The CDR3 sequence is CAWSEGPDGTIYF. CDR3 in DNA: TGTGCCTGGAGTGAAGGGCCTGATGGCACCATATATTTT. The J gene is TRBJ1-3, the V gene TRBV30; D is unresolved. Per germline, CDR1 GTSNPN and CDR2 SVGIG (reference sequence). Trimming took 1 base from V and 9 from J, leaving 13 bases between them. The CDR3 is 13 residues long.

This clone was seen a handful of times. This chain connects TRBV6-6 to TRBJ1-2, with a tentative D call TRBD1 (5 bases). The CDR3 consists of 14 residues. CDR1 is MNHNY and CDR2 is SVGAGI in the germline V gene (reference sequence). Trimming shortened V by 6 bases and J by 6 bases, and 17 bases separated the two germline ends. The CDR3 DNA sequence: TGTGCCAGCAGAACTGGGACCCCGGTGGATGGCTACACCTTC. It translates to CASRTGTPVDGYTF.

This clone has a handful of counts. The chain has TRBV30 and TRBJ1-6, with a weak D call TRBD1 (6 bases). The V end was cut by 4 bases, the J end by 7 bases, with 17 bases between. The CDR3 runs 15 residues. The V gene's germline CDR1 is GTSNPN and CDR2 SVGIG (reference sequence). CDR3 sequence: CAWTTGDRTNSPLHF. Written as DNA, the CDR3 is TGTGCCTGGACGACCGGCGACAGGACAAATTCACCCCTCCACTTT.

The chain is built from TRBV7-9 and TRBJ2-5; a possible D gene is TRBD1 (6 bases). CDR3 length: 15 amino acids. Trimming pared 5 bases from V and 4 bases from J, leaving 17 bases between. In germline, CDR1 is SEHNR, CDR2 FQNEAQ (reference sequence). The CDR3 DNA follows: TGTGCCAGCAGCCCCCCCTCAGGGGTTGGAGAGACCCAGTACTTC. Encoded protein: CASSPPSGVGETQYF.

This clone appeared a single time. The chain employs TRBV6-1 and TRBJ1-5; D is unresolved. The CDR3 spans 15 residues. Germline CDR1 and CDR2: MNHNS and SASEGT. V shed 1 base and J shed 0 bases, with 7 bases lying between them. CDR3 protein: CASSEVLLSNQPQHF. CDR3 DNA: TGTGCCAGCAGTGAAGTACTGCTTAGCAATCAGCCCCAGCATTTT.

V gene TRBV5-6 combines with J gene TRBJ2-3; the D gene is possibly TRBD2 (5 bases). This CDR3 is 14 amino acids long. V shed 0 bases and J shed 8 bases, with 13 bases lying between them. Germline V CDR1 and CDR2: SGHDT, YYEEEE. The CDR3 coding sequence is TGTGCCAGCAGCTTGGCCCCAACGGGGAGTACGCAGTATTTT. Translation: CASSLAPTGSTQYF.

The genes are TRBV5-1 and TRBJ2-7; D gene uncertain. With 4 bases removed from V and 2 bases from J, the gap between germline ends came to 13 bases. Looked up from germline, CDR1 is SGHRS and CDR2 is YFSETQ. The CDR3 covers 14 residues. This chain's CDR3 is CASSPFTEAYEQYF. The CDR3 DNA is TGCGCCAGCAGCCCCTTTACCGAGGCCTACGAGCAGTACTTC.

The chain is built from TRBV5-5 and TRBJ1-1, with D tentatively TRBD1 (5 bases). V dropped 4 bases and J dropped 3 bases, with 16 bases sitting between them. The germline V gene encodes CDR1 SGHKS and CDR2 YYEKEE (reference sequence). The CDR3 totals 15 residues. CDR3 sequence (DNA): TGTGCCAGCAGCCCTCTGGACATCCATTACACTGAAGCTTTCTTT. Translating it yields CASSPLDIHYTEAFF.

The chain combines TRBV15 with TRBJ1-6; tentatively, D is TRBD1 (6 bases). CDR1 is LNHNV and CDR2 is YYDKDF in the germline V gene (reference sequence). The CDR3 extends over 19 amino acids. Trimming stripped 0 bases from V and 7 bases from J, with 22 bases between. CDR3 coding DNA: TGTGCCACCAGCAGAGATCGGAGTGACAGGCGGATCGGGAATTCACCCCTCCACTTT. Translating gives CATSRDRSDRRIGNSPLHF.

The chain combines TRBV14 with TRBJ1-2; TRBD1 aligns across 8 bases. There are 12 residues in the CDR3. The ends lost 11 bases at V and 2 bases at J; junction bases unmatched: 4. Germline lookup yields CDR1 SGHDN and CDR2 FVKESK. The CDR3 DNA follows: TGTGCCGTCCGGGACAGGAACTATGGCTACACCTTC. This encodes CAVRDRNYGYTF.

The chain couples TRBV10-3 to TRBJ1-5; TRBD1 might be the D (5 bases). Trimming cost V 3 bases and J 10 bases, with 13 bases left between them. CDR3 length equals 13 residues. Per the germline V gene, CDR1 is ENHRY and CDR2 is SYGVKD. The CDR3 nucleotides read TGTGCCATCAGTGAACAGGAATCAGCACCCCAGCATTTT. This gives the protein CAISEQESAPQHF.

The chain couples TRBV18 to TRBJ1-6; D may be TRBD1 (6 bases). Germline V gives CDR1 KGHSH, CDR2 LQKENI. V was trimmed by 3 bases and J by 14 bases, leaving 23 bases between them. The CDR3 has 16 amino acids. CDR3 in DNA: TGTGCCAGCTCACCGGGTTCCCGGACAGAGTTGGGGGCCCTCCACTTT. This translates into CASSPGSRTELGALHF. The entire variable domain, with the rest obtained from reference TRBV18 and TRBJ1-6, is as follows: NAGVMQNPRHLVRRRGQEARLRCSPMKGHSHVYWYRQLPEEGLKFMVYLQKENIIDESGMPKERFSAEFPKEGPSILRIQQVVRGDSAAYFCASSPGSRTELGALHFGNGTRLTVT.

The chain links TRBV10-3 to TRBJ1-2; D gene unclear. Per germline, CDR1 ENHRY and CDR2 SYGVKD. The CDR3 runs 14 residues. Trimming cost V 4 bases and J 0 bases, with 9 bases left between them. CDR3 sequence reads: CAISAGESNYGYTF. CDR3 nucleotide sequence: TGTGCCATCAGTGCGGGAGAATCTAACTATGGCTACACCTTC.

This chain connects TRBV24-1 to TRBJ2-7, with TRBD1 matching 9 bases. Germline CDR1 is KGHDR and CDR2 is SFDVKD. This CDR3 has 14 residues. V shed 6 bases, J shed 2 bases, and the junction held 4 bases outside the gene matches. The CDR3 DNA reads TGTGCCACCAGTCCGAGACAGGGGGCCTACGAGCAGTACTTC. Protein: CATSPRQGAYEQYF.

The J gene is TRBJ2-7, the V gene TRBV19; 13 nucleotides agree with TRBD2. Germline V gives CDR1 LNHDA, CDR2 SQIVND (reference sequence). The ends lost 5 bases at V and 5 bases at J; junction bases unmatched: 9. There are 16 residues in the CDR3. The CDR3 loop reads CASSLPGLAGFDEQYF. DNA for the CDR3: TGTGCCAGTAGTCTCCCGGGACTAGCGGGATTTGACGAGCAGTACTTC.

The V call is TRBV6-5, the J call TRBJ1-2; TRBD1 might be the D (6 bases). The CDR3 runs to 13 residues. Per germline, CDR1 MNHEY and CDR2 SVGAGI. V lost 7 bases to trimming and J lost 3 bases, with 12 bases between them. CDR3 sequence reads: CASTTGIDYGYTF. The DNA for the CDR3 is TGTGCCAGCACAACAGGGATTGACTATGGCTACACCTTC.

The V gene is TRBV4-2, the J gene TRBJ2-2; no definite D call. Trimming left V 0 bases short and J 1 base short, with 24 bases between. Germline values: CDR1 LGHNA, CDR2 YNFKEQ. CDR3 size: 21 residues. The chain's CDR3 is CASSQDRYGPGALGNTGELFF. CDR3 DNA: TGTGCCAGCAGCCAAGATCGGTACGGACCCGGTGCTTTGGGGAACACCGGGGAGCTGTTTTTT.

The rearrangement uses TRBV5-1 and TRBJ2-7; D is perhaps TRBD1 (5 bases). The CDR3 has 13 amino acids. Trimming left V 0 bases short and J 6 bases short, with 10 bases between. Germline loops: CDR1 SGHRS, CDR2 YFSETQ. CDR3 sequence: CASSLVGVSEQYF. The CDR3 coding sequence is TGCGCCAGCAGCTTGGTAGGGGTATCCGAGCAGTACTTC.

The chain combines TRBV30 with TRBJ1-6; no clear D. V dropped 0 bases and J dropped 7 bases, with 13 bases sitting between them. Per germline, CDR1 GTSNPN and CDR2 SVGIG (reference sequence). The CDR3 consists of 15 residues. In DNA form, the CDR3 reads TGTGCCTGGAGTGTTATCGGCGGGTTGAATTCACCCCTCCACTTT. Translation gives CAWSVIGGLNSPLHF.

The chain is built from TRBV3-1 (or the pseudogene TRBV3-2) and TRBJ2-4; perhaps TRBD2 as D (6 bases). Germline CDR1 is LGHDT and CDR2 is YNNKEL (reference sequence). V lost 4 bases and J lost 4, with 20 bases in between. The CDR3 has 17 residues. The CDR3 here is CASSRRAGWGIKNIQYF. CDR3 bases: TGTGCCAGCAGCCGAAGAGCGGGTTGGGGGATTAAAAACATTCAGTACTTC.

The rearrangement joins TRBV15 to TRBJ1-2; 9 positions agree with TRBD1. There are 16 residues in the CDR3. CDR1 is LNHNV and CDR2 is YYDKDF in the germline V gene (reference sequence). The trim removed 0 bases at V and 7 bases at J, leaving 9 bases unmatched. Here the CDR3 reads CATSRDTPGQGVGYTF. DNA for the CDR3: TGTGCCACCAGCAGAGATACCCCGGGACAGGGAGTTGGCTACACCTTC.

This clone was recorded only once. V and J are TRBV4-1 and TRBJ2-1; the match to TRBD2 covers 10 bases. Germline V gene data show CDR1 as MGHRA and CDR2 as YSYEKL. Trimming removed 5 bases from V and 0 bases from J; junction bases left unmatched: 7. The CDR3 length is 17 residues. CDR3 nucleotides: TGCGCCAGCAGCTTCTACTTAGCGGGAGGCTCCTACAATGAGCAGTTCTTC. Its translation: CASSFYLAGGSYNEQFF.

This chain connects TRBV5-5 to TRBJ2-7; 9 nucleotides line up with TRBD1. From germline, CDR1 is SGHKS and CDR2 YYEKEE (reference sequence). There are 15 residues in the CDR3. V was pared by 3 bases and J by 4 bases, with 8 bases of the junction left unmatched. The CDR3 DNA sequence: TGTGCCAGCAGCTGGGGACAGGGCCTACTTTACGAGCAGTACTTC. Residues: CASSWGQGLLYEQYF.

CDR3 sequence reads: CASSNLTSGYEQYF. For the CDR3, the DNA is TGTGCCAGCAGCAACCTAACTAGCGGCTACGAGCAGTACTTC. The chain links TRBV5-4 to TRBJ2-7, with 8 bases aligning to TRBD2. This CDR3 has 14 residues. V lost 4 bases, J lost 3 bases, and 6 bases stayed unmatched. The germline V gene encodes CDR1 SGHNT and CDR2 YYREEE (reference sequence).

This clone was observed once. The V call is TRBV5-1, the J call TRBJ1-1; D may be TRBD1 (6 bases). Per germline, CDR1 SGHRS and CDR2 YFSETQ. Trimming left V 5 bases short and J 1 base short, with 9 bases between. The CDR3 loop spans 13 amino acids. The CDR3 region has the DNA TGCGCCAGCAGGCGGGACACGAACACTGAAGCTTTCTTT. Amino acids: CASRRDTNTEAFF.

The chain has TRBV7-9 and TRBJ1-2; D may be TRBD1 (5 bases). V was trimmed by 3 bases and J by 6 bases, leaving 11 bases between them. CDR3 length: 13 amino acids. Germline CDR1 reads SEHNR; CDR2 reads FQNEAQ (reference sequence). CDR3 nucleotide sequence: TGTGCCAGCAGCTTTCACCAGGGCCATGGCTACACCTTC. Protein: CASSFHQGHGYTF.

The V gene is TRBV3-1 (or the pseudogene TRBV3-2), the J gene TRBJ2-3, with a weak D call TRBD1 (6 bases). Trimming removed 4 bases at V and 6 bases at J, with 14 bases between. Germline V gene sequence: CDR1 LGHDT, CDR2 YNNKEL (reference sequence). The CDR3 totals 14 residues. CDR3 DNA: TGTGCCAGCAGCCTCGAGGGGGTTCAGGATACGCAGTATTTT. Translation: CASSLEGVQDTQYF.

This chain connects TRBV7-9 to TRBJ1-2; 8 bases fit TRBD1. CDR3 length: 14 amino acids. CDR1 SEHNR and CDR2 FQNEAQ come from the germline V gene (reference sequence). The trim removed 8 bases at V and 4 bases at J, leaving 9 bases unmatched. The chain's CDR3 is CASVQAGGVYGYTF. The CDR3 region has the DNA TGTGCCAGCGTTCAGGCAGGGGGCGTCTATGGCTACACCTTC.